A single sample gave rise to the 9 T cell receptor beta chains below, sequenced in a study of cytomegalovirus exposure and HLA in healthy donors (dated by TCRdb to the late 2010s). The library came from the immunoSEQ multiplex PCR assay. A mixture of 60 forward primers for TCR Vbeta segments and 13 reverse primers for TCR Jbeta segments was used in the multiplex PCR. The table comes from immuneACCESS by way of TCRdb, which keeps in-frame sequences with V and J called. Part of the clones is missing from these tables; in studies checked, under half for an unresolved V gene and the rest for unknown reasons. The sample table records approximately 110,000 clones; approximately 80% of these occur just once. The ten largest clones add up to less than 2.5% of the sample. Sequencing used PBMCs. These receptors all come from a man aged 45-60 years in good health and CMV-seronegative.

This chain connects TRBV19 to TRBJ2-5, with 7 bases fitting TRBD1. The germline V gene encodes CDR1 LNHDA and CDR2 SQIVND (reference sequence). Trimming removed 0 bases from V and 2 bases from J; junction bases left unmatched: 6. This CDR3 contains 16 residues. The CDR3: CASSIDRAGGQETQYF. The CDR3 nucleotides read TGTGCCAGTAGTATAGACAGGGCAGGGGGACAAGAGACCCAGTACTTC.

The chain employs TRBV7-2 and TRBJ2-2, with D possibly matching TRBD1 (5 bases). Trimming shortened V by 3 bases and J by 5 bases, and 10 bases separated the two germline ends. The CDR3 spans 14 residues. Germline V gene lookup returns CDR1 SGHTA and CDR2 FQGNSA. The CDR3 loop reads CASSFGRDTGELFF. DNA for the CDR3: TGTGCCAGCAGCTTTGGCAGGGATACCGGGGAGCTGTTTTTT. Full variable domain (remainder filled in from reference TRBV7-2 and TRBJ2-2): GAGVSQSPSNKVTEKGKDVELRCDPISGHTALYWYRQSLGQGLEFLIYFQGNSAPDKSGLPSDRFSAERTGGSVSTLTIQRTQQEDSAVYLCASSFGRDTGELFFGEGSRLTVL.

The chain couples TRBV5-4 to TRBJ2-5; TRBD2 matches at 8 bases. There are 14 residues in the CDR3. V lost 3 bases and J lost 5; bases outside the gene matches: 6. Germline V gene sequence: CDR1 SGHNT, CDR2 YYREEE (reference sequence). This CDR3 reads CASSSGGAGETQYF. The CDR3 DNA reads as TGTGCCAGCAGCTCGGGGGGGGCCGGGGAGACCCAGTACTTC.

V usage is TRBV7-2 and J usage is TRBJ2-3, with 10 bases fitting TRBD2. CDR3 length: 17 amino acids. Per the germline V gene, CDR1 is SGHTA and CDR2 is FQGNSA. Trimming cost V 4 bases and J 2 bases; bases outside gene matches: 9. Here the CDR3 reads CASSSRSSGGDTDTQYF. Here the CDR3 DNA reads TGTGCCAGCAGCTCTAGGTCCAGCGGGGGGGACACAGATACGCAGTATTTT.

The V call is TRBV5-1, the J call TRBJ2-1; TRBD1 matches 9 bases. V lost 4 bases to trimming and J lost 10 bases; unmatched junction nucleotides: 9. Germline V gene lookup returns CDR1 SGHRS and CDR2 YFSETQ. The CDR3 runs 14 residues. The CDR3 reads CASSPGTGLREQFF. As DNA, the CDR3 is TGCGCCAGCAGCCCCGGGACAGGGCTAAGGGAGCAGTTCTTC.

This clone has only a few counts. The chain links TRBV7-9 to TRBJ2-7, with D maybe TRBD2 (6 bases). Germline assignment: CDR1 SEHNR and CDR2 FQNEAQ (reference sequence). This CDR3 has 13 residues. Trimming stripped 2 bases from V and 1 base from J, with 6 bases between. The DNA of the CDR3 is TGTGCCAGCAGCTTAAGCGGGTCCTACGAGCAGTACGTC. Amino acid sequence: CASSLSGSYEQYV.

The genes are TRBV19 and TRBJ2-3; 7 positions agree with TRBD1. Trimming cost V 6 bases and J 4 bases; bases outside gene matches: 10. The CDR3 length is 15 residues. The V gene's germline CDR1 is LNHDA and CDR2 SQIVND (reference sequence). Here the CDR3 reads CASRGDRLAADTQYF. The CDR3 nucleotides are TGTGCCAGTAGAGGGGACAGACTGGCAGCAGATACGCAGTATTTT.

J is TRBJ1-5 and V is TRBV6-5; D call uncertain. CDR1 is MNHEY and CDR2 is SVGAGI in the germline V gene. V was cut by 5 bases and J by 0 bases, with 11 bases left in between. This CDR3 spans 15 amino acids. The CDR3 DNA follows: TGTGCCAGCAGTCGGACTTTTGTTAGCAATCAGCCCCAGCATTTT. Its protein is CASSRTFVSNQPQHF.

This chain uses TRBV19 with TRBJ2-6; a weak D match, TRBD2 (5 bases). Germline V gene data show CDR1 as LNHDA and CDR2 as SQIVND (reference sequence). The V end lost 6 bases, the J end lost 0 bases, and 15 bases lay between the germline ends. The CDR3 has 17 amino acids. DNA of the CDR3: TGTGCCAGTAGCAGACACCGGGATTCCTCTGGGGCCAACGTCCTGACTTTC. It translates to CASSRHRDSSGANVLTF.